Listed here are 21 T cell receptor beta chains from one sample, sequenced in a study of blood T cell repertoires in COVID-19. The method was immunoSEQ multiplex PCR; TCRdb's version includes in-frame clones alone and lacks a portion of them. The sample includes roughly 150,000 clones, less than 90% of them seen just once. What was sequenced was PBMCs or T cells enriched from blood (not recorded which). The source of these receptors is a woman in her 50s who had recovered from COVID-19.

J is TRBJ1-4 and V is TRBV12-3 or TRBV12-4, with D uncertain. The length of the CDR3 is 13 residues. Trimming left V 3 bases short and J 2 bases short, with 4 bases between. The DNA of the CDR3 is TGTGCCAGCAGTTTCTCTACTAATGAAAAACTGTTTTTT. Its translation: CASSFSTNEKLFF.

The chain uses TRBV28 and TRBJ1-1; no clear D. The CDR3 consists of 12 residues. Trimming shortened V by 10 bases and J by 2 bases, and 11 bases separated the two germline ends. The germline gives CDR1 MDHEN, CDR2 SYDVKM. This CDR3 is CAIGERNTEAFF. The CDR3 DNA follows: TGTGCCATCGGAGAGAGAAACACTGAAGCTTTCTTT.

The chain recombines TRBV5-4 with TRBJ2-2; D is ambiguous. The V end was cut by 1 base, the J end by 6 bases, with 7 bases between. Germline values: CDR1 SGHNT, CDR2 YYREEE (reference sequence). The CDR3 runs to 13 residues. CDR3 nucleotides: TGTGCCAGCAGCTTGCGGCAGGCCGGGGAGCTGTTTTTT. It is translated as CASSLRQAGELFF.

V and J are TRBV28 and TRBJ1-5; D gene ambiguous. Trimming took 5 bases from V and 3 from J, leaving 23 bases between them. The CDR3 extends over 18 amino acids. Per germline, CDR1 MDHEN and CDR2 SYDVKM. CDR3: CASSPSPGLGSSNQPQHF. As DNA, the CDR3 is TGTGCCAGCAGTCCCTCCCCCGGTTTGGGCAGCTCCAATCAGCCCCAGCATTTT. Variable domain in full (rest from reference TRBV28 and TRBJ1-5): DVKVTQSSRYLVKRTGEKVFLECVQDMDHENMFWYRQDPGLGLRLIYFSYDVKMKEKGDIPEGYSVSREKKERFSLILESASTNQTSMYLCASSPSPGLGSSNQPQHFGDGTRLSIL.

The V and J genes are TRBV5-4 and TRBJ2-1, with 12 bases that match TRBD2. Germline CDR1 reads SGHNT; CDR2 reads YYREEE (reference sequence). This CDR3 comprises 15 residues. J was trimmed by 10 bases and V by 4 bases; bases with no gene match: 9. The CDR3 spells CASSPGTSGPGEQFF. The CDR3 bases are TGTGCCAGCAGCCCCGGGACTAGCGGGCCGGGGGAGCAGTTCTTC.

V gene TRBV6-2 or TRBV6-3 combines with J gene TRBJ2-3; TRBD2 might be the D (6 bases). V gave up 3 bases and J gave up 5 bases, with 24 bases separating them. The germline gives CDR1 MNHEY, CDR2 SVGEGT. CDR3 length equals 18 residues. Here the CDR3 DNA reads TGTGCCAGCAGTTATCATCCCCCCGGCAGGGAGGAAGGAGATACGCAGTATTTT. Protein: CASSYHPPGREEGDTQYF.

The genes are TRBV5-1 and TRBJ1-5; unclear D gene. CDR1 is SGHRS and CDR2 is YFSETQ in the germline V gene. The CDR3 extends over 17 amino acids. Trimming shortened V by 4 bases and J by 5 bases, and 22 bases separated the two germline ends. The CDR3 is CASSASRGTPSYQPQHF. The CDR3 DNA reads TGCGCCAGCAGCGCCTCCAGAGGAACCCCGAGCTATCAGCCCCAGCATTTT.

The chain recombines TRBV9 with TRBJ2-2, with 8 positions matching TRBD1. CDR3 length: 15 residues. J lost 7 bases, V lost 0 bases, and 5 bases had no gene match. CDR1 is SGDLS, CDR2 YYNGEE, per germline. In DNA form, the CDR3 reads TGTGCCAGCAGCGTAGGGGGACAGGCCCACGGGGAGCTGTTTTTT. Translation gives CASSVGGQAHGELFF.

This rearrangement joins TRBV5-6 to TRBJ1-3; D gene uncertain. Looked up from germline, CDR1 is SGHDT and CDR2 is YYEEEE. The CDR3 is made up of 14 amino acids. The V end was cut by 2 bases, the J end by 2 bases, with 8 bases between. CDR3 region: CASSLREPGNTIYF. The DNA of the CDR3 is TGTGCCAGCAGCTTACGGGAACCTGGAAACACCATATATTTT.

The chain joins TRBV19 to TRBJ2-1; the D gene is possibly TRBD2 (6 bases). Trimming took off 5 bases at V and 0 bases at J, with 11 bases between the two ends. Germline loops: CDR1 LNHDA, CDR2 SQIVND (reference sequence). The CDR3 has 15 residues. CDR3 nucleotides: TGTGCCAGTAGTCTCCGGGGGTCCTCCTACAATGAGCAGTTCTTC. Amino acid sequence: CASSLRGSSYNEQFF.

This clone was found a few times. The chain joins TRBV9 to TRBJ2-1, with 7 nucleotides matching TRBD2. This CDR3 is built from 14 residues. In germline, CDR1 is SGDLS, CDR2 YYNGEE. J gave up 8 bases and V 2 bases, and 7 bases lay outside the gene matches. The CDR3 sequence is CASSVRAGDDEQFF. CDR3 nucleotide sequence: TGTGCCAGCAGCGTCCGCGCGGGGGATGATGAGCAGTTCTTC.

This clone has ten or more counts. The genes are TRBV4-2 and TRBJ2-2, with D possibly matching TRBD2 (6 bases). CDR3 size: 17 residues. Per the germline V gene, CDR1 is LGHNA and CDR2 is YNFKEQ. Deletions cut 3 bases from V and 4 bases from J, with 18 bases between. The CDR3 sequence is CASSQAPRGYSTGELFF. The DNA for the CDR3 is TGTGCCAGCAGCCAGGCTCCCCGGGGGTACAGCACCGGGGAGCTGTTTTTT.

This clone was recorded a few times. CDR3 DNA sequence: TGTGCCAGCAGCCCGAGGACAGCCGTCTCGGAGCAGTACTTC. The encoded protein is CASSPRTAVSEQYF. The V and J genes are TRBV7-2 and TRBJ2-7, with D possibly being TRBD1 (6 bases). V lost 5 bases and J lost 7, with 18 bases in between. CDR3 length: 14 amino acids. Germline CDR1 reads SGHTA; CDR2 reads FQGNSA. Complete variable domain (other parts from reference TRBV7-2 and TRBJ2-7): GAGVSQSPSNKVTEKGKDVELRCDPISGHTALYWYRQSLGQGLEFLIYFQGNSAPDKSGLPSDRFSAERTGGSVSTLTIQRTQQEDSAVYLCASSPRTAVSEQYFGPGTRLTVT.

This chain links TRBV11-3 with TRBJ2-1; 11 positions agree with TRBD2. This CDR3 contains 12 residues. The J segment lost 13 bases and the V segment lost 5 bases, leaving 4 bases of the junction unmatched. The V gene's germline CDR1 is SGHNT and CDR2 YENEEA. In nucleotides, the CDR3 is TGTGCCAGCAGCCGGACTAGCGGGCACCAGTTCTTC. This encodes CASSRTSGHQFF.

The CDR3 bases are TGCGCCAGCAGCCAAGATCGGTTAAGCCTCAATGGGGAGCTGTTTTTT. Protein product: CASSQDRLSLNGELFF. The chain uses TRBV4-3 and TRBJ2-2; D ambiguous. Germline CDR1 is LGHNA and CDR2 is YSLEER. Trimming cost V 0 bases and J 8 bases, with 16 bases left between them. The length of the CDR3 is 16 residues.

V is TRBV7-3 and J is TRBJ2-2, with 9 positions matching TRBD2. CDR3 size: 15 residues. The germline V gene has CDR1 SGHTA and CDR2 FQGTGA. Losses at the gene ends were 5 bases for V and 6 bases for J; bases not matched to a gene: 7. CDR3 bases: TGTGCCAGCAGCCACTCGACTAGCGGATCCGGGGAGCTGTTTTTT. It encodes CASSHSTSGSGELFF.

The rearrangement links TRBV9 to TRBJ2-3; D call uncertain. The germline CDR1 and CDR2 sequences are SGDLS and YYNGEE. V dropped 0 bases and J dropped 7 bases, with 9 bases sitting between them. This CDR3 has 13 residues. CDR3 sequence (DNA): TGTGCCAGCAGCGTAGACTGGGCATATACGCAGTATTTT. Translating gives CASSVDWAYTQYF.

The V gene is TRBV15, the J gene TRBJ2-3, with 10 bases aligning to TRBD1. The V segment lost 0 bases and the J segment 6 bases; nucleotides outside the gene matches: 9. The CDR3 covers 17 residues. CDR1 LNHNV and CDR2 YYDKDF come from the germline V gene (reference sequence). DNA for the CDR3: TGTGCCACCAGCAGAGAGTTTTTGGGACAGGGGCCCGATACGCAGTATTTT. It yields the protein CATSREFLGQGPDTQYF.

The rearrangement joins TRBV11-2 to TRBJ2-2; D is possibly TRBD1 (6 bases). The CDR3 is 16 amino acids. Germline V gene sequence: CDR1 SGHAT, CDR2 FQNNGV. Trimming took 5 bases from V and 3 from J, leaving 16 bases between them. The CDR3 DNA reads as TGTGCCAGCAGCGTAACCCCCGGGACACACACCGGGGAGCTGTTTTTT. Its translation: CASSVTPGTHTGELFF.

The chain couples TRBV7-2 to TRBJ2-3; 7 bases are a match to TRBD2. CDR3 length: 12 residues. Germline assignment: CDR1 SGHTA and CDR2 FQGNSA. Trimming took 0 bases from V and 13 from J; bases not matched to a gene: 4. CDR3 coding DNA: TGTGCCAGCAGCTTAGCGCTGGGGGGGGAGTATTTT. Its translation is CASSLALGGEYF.

V and J are TRBV19 and TRBJ1-2; D call uncertain. This CDR3 spans 16 amino acids. Trimming shortened V by 0 bases and J by 4 bases, and 15 bases separated the two germline ends. The germline CDR1 and CDR2 sequences are LNHDA and SQIVND (reference sequence). CDR3 loop: CASSIDLGAASYGYTF. The CDR3 bases are TGTGCCAGTAGTATAGATCTAGGTGCAGCAAGCTATGGCTACACCTTC.